This T cell receptor beta chain was retrieved from a study of OX40 agonist ivuxolimab in advanced cancers. About the research overall: Patients in the trial were receiving intravenous ivuxolimab every 2 weeks, at doses of 0.01 to 10 mg/kg. A mean age of 60 years, range roughly 23 to 85, was recorded, and under 85% were male.

Trimming stripped 6 bases from V and 2 bases from J, with 10 bases between. The length of the CDR3 is 14 residues. Germline CDR1 is MNHNS and CDR2 is SASEGT. Sequencing used immunoSEQ multiplex PCR; TCRdb keeps in-frame clones, though not all of them. This sample yields approximately 64,000 clones, of which 83% are seen a single time; about 0.75% belongs to the top ten. With baseline, cycle 4 day 1, and cycle 7 day 1 as timepoints, blood was sampled. The starting material was CD4+ or CD8+ T cells sorted from blood, obtained in a trial of the OX40 agonist ivuxolimab. This sequence joins TRBV6-1 and TRBJ2-2, with unresolved D. The receptor's source is an adult with an advanced solid tumor such as melanoma, head and neck, liver or kidney cancer. The CDR3 DNA follows: TGTGCCAGCAGCGGACGCTATAACACCGGGGAGCTGTTTTTT. It translates to CASSGRYNTGELFF.